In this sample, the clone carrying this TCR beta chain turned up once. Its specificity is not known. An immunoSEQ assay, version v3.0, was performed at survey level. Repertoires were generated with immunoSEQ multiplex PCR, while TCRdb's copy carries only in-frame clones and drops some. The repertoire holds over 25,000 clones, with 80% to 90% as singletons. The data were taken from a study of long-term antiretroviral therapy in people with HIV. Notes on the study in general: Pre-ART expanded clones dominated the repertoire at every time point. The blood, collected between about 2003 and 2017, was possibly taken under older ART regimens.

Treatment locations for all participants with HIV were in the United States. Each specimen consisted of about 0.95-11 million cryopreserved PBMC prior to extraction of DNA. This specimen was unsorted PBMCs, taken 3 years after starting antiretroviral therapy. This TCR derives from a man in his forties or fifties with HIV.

Here the CDR3 DNA reads TGCGCCAGCAGGGTGCCCGGTGCAAACACCATATATTTT. This encodes CASRVPGANTIYF. The chain couples TRBV10-2 to TRBJ1-3; D unclear. The CDR3 sequence is 13 residues long. With 6 bases removed from V and 6 bases from J, the gap between germline ends came to 12 bases. CDR1 is WSHSY and CDR2 is SAAADI in the germline V gene.